One and the same sample provided the 30 T cell receptor beta chains below, sequenced in a study of long-term antiretroviral therapy in people with HIV. Samples were assayed with immunoSEQ v3.0 at survey level. Some clones are missing from TCRdb's copy, which holds only in-frame ones; the method was immunoSEQ multiplex PCR. The table lists 14,000 or so clones, 80% to 90% of them singletons. This material consisted of unsorted PBMCs, taken 0.4 years after starting antiretroviral therapy. These receptors came from a man aged 25-40 years with HIV.

The chain recombines TRBV6-5 with TRBJ1-2, with TRBD1 as a possible D gene (5 bases). Germline CDR1 and CDR2: MNHEY and SVGAGI. The CDR3 is 14 amino acids. Trimming shortened V by 7 bases and J by 7 bases, and 19 bases separated the two germline ends. The CDR3 is CASISDTRRGGYTF. CDR3 sequence (DNA): TGTGCCAGCATCTCGGACACGCGTAGGGGTGGCTACACCTTC.

The chain carries TRBV28 and TRBJ2-7; no reliable D call. The CDR3 length is 12 residues. The ends were cut back, 2 bases at V and 3 bases at J, with 5 bases in the middle. Germline V gene data show CDR1 as MDHEN and CDR2 as SYDVKM. CDR3 DNA sequence: TGTGCCAGCAGTTTAGGGGACTACGAGCAGTACTTC. Its translation: CASSLGDYEQYF.

This chain connects TRBV6-6 to TRBJ2-1; D is unclear. Per the germline V gene, CDR1 is MNHNY and CDR2 is SVGAGI (reference sequence). This CDR3 has 11 amino acids. V lost 0 bases and J 8 bases, leaving 2 bases between the germline ends. In nucleotides, the CDR3 is TGTGCCAGCAGTTACTCGTATGAGCAGTTCTTC. Translating it yields CASSYSYEQFF.

This clone has a single count. The V call is TRBV4-1, the J call TRBJ2-5, with 13 nucleotides matching TRBD2. CDR3 length equals 18 residues. The germline V gene encodes CDR1 MGHRA and CDR2 YSYEKL. V lost 1 base to trimming and J lost 2 bases; unmatched junction nucleotides: 7. This CDR3 is CASSQGTSGGGRQETQYF. CDR3 DNA sequence: TGCGCCAGCAGCCAAGGGACTAGCGGGGGAGGTAGGCAAGAGACCCAGTACTTC.

This clone was observed a handful of times. The chain recombines TRBV4-2 with TRBJ1-5; D uncertain. Between the trimmed V and J ends, which lost 0 bases and 1 base, there was a span of 13 bases. From germline, CDR1 is LGHNA and CDR2 YNFKEQ. The CDR3 has 17 residues. The CDR3 here is CASSQDSSRTSNQPQHF. The CDR3 coding sequence is TGTGCCAGCAGCCAAGATTCTAGCCGTACGAGCAATCAGCCCCAGCATTTT.

J is TRBJ1-3 and V is TRBV4-3; D perhaps matches TRBD1 (6 bases). Germline CDR1 is LGHNA and CDR2 is YSLEER. This CDR3 is built from 18 residues. V dropped 0 bases and J dropped 2 bases, with 17 bases sitting between them. CDR3 loop: CASSQDHFKQGTGNTIYF. The CDR3 DNA reads as TGCGCCAGCAGCCAAGATCATTTTAAACAGGGAACTGGAAACACCATATATTTT.

In this sample, this clone turned up a few times. The chain couples TRBV6-5 to TRBJ2-7; perhaps TRBD1 as D (5 bases). Trimming left V 8 bases short and J 2 bases short, with 16 bases between. Germline-derived CDR1 and CDR2 are MNHEY and SVGAGI. There are 14 residues in the CDR3. DNA of the CDR3: TGTGCCAGCGCTGGGGCAGTGGTTCCCTACGAGCAGTACTTC. Residues: CASAGAVVPYEQYF.

The chain links TRBV18 to TRBJ1-1; 7 bases align to TRBD1. From germline, CDR1 is KGHSH and CDR2 LQKENI. The CDR3 length is 17 residues. Losses at the gene ends were 3 bases for V and 2 bases for J; bases not matched to a gene: 12. The CDR3 loop reads CASSPPGQEVYNTEAFF. In DNA form, the CDR3 reads TGTGCCAGCTCACCTCCCGGACAGGAGGTTTATAACACTGAAGCTTTCTTT.

The chain couples TRBV5-5 to TRBJ1-5; D remains unclear. This CDR3 comprises 16 residues. V lost 0 bases and J 4 bases, leaving 14 bases between the germline ends. Germline values: CDR1 SGHKS, CDR2 YYEKEE (reference sequence). Here the CDR3 reads CASSLGPDTFNQPQHF. CDR3 bases: TGTGCCAGCAGCTTGGGGCCCGATACCTTTAATCAGCCCCAGCATTTT.

The gene calls are TRBV28 and TRBJ2-1; TRBD1 might be the D (6 bases). The CDR3 totals 14 residues. V gave up 6 bases and J gave up 5 bases, with 14 bases separating them. Germline values: CDR1 MDHEN, CDR2 SYDVKM. CDR3 sequence reads: CASRTTKGDNEQFF. The CDR3 DNA sequence: TGTGCCAGCAGGACAACGAAGGGGGACAATGAGCAGTTCTTC.

J is TRBJ2-1 and V is TRBV7-9; no firm D call. Germline CDR1 is SEHNR and CDR2 is FQNEAQ (reference sequence). Trimming removed 4 bases at V and 8 bases at J, with 6 bases between. The CDR3 is 11 residues long. CDR3: CASSSEYEQFF. DNA for the CDR3: TGTGCCAGCAGCTCGGAGTATGAGCAGTTCTTC.

A single count supports this clone. The genes are TRBV10-3 and TRBJ2-3; D gene ambiguous. CDR3 length: 13 amino acids. Germline CDR1 and CDR2: ENHRY and SYGVKD. V was cut by 3 bases and J by 6 bases, with 10 bases left in between. The CDR3: CAISDGNEDTQYF. The CDR3 DNA sequence: TGTGCCATCAGTGACGGCAACGAGGATACGCAGTATTTT.

This clone is judged medium-sized. This rearrangement joins TRBV27 to TRBJ2-3, with a tentative D call TRBD2 (6 bases). The germline V and J ends were trimmed by 6 bases and 6 bases, with 22 bases remaining between them. The CDR3 is made up of 16 amino acids. Germline CDR1 MNHEY, CDR2 SMNVEV (reference sequence). This CDR3 reads CASRPFGLAPLDTQYF. The CDR3 coding sequence is TGTGCCAGCAGACCCTTCGGGCTAGCGCCCTTGGATACGCAGTATTTT.

The rearrangement uses TRBV23-1 and TRBJ1-1; tentative D call: TRBD1 (6 bases). TRBV23-1 is labeled an ORF, and its function is uncertain. The CDR3 has 16 residues. Trimming pared 4 bases from V and 0 bases from J, leaving 15 bases between. CDR3 bases: TGCGCCAGCAGTCGAAGGACAGTCCCCATGAACACTGAAGCTTTCTTT. The encoded protein is CASSRRTVPMNTEAFF.

V usage is TRBV7-9 and J usage is TRBJ2-1, with 9 nucleotides matching TRBD1. V lost 4 bases and J lost 2; bases outside the gene matches: 3. The germline V gene has CDR1 SEHNR and CDR2 FQNEAQ (reference sequence). This CDR3 contains 15 residues. Here the CDR3 DNA reads TGTGCCAGCAGCTCTCGACAGGGGGCCTACAATGAGCAGTTCTTC. It encodes CASSSRQGAYNEQFF.

The rearrangement joins TRBV9 to TRBJ2-7; weak D call: TRBD1 (6 bases). The germline V gene has CDR1 SGDLS and CDR2 YYNGEE. V lost 3 bases, J lost 2 bases, and 15 bases lay in between. This CDR3 is built from 15 residues. CDR3 residues: CASSASQGATYEQYF. CDR3 DNA: TGTGCCAGCAGCGCGTCACAGGGAGCTACCTACGAGCAGTACTTC.

This chain joins TRBV7-2 and TRBJ1-6, with a possible D match to TRBD1 (6 bases). There are 14 residues in the CDR3. V dropped 3 bases and J dropped 10 bases, with 13 bases sitting between them. Germline V CDR1 and CDR2: SGHTA, FQGNSA. The DNA for the CDR3 is TGTGCCAGCAGCTTCCAGGGGCATGGGTCACCCCTCCACTTT. Translating gives CASSFQGHGSPLHF.

The chain links TRBV5-1 to TRBJ2-3; 9 nucleotides line up with TRBD1. The V and J ends lost 7 bases and 1 base, in that order; junction bases with no gene match: 1. CDR3 length: 13 amino acids. Germline CDR1 reads SGHRS; CDR2 reads YFSETQ. The CDR3 loop is CASRDRGTDTQYF. For the CDR3, the DNA is TGCGCCAGCCGGGACAGGGGCACAGATACGCAGTATTTT.

V gene TRBV29-1 combines with J gene TRBJ2-3, with a weak D call TRBD1 (6 bases). V was pared by 7 bases and J by 2 bases, with 10 bases between. The CDR3 has 12 residues. Germline-derived CDR1 and CDR2 are SQVTM and ANQGSEA. The CDR3 sequence is CSGQGHTDTQYF. CDR3 sequence (DNA): TGCAGCGGGCAGGGACACACAGATACGCAGTATTTT.

The rearrangement joins TRBV7-8 to TRBJ1-5, with D perhaps TRBD1 (6 bases). CDR3 size: 15 residues. Per germline, CDR1 SGHVS and CDR2 FQNEAQ. V shed 4 bases and J shed 0 bases, with 10 bases lying between them. The CDR3 DNA reads as TGTGCCAGCAGCTCACAGGGTTTTAGCAATCAGCCCCAGCATTTT. Translated, it gives CASSSQGFSNQPQHF. Together with reference TRBV7-8 and TRBJ1-5, the CDR3 gives the full variable domain: GAGVSQSPRYKVAKRGQDVALRCDPISGHVSLFWYQQALGQGPEFLTYFQNEAQLDKSGLPSDRFFAERPEGSVSTLKIQRTQQEDSAVYLCASSSQGFSNQPQHFGDGTRLSIL.

This chain links TRBV4-1 with TRBJ1-2, with D hard to call. Trimming pared 0 bases from V and 3 bases from J, leaving 23 bases between. This CDR3 has 19 residues. CDR1 MGHRA and CDR2 YSYEKL come from the germline V gene. In nucleotides, the CDR3 is TGCGCCAGCAGCCAAGATCGCGCCCGCGGTGTGGCTGGGGACTATGGCTACACCTTC. Protein sequence: CASSQDRARGVAGDYGYTF.

The genes are TRBV7-9 and TRBJ2-7, with D possibly being TRBD1 (5 bases). This CDR3 is built from 13 residues. V lost 1 base and J lost 4, with 8 bases in between. CDR1 and CDR2 from the germline V gene are SEHNR and FQNEAQ (reference sequence). The DNA for the CDR3 is TGTGCCAGCAGCTTAGTTGACAGATACGAGCAGTACTTC. Its protein is CASSLVDRYEQYF.

The chain employs TRBV7-8 and TRBJ1-6; 7 bases align to TRBD1. This CDR3 has 16 residues. Germline values: CDR1 SGHVS, CDR2 FQNEAQ. V shed 4 bases and J 15 bases; nucleotides not matched to a gene: 18. CDR3 protein: CASSSPSTGKAYRLHF. CDR3 DNA sequence: TGTGCCAGCAGCTCTCCCTCGACAGGGAAGGCTTATCGCCTCCACTTT. The whole variable domain, filled in from reference TRBV7-8 and TRBJ1-6, reads GAGVSQSPRYKVAKRGQDVALRCDPISGHVSLFWYQQALGQGPEFLTYFQNEAQLDKSGLPSDRFFAERPEGSVSTLKIQRTQQEDSAVYLCASSSPSTGKAYRLHFGNGTRLTVT.

V and J are TRBV27 and TRBJ2-7, with a weak D call TRBD2 (7 bases). Germline V CDR1 and CDR2: MNHEY, SMNVEV (reference sequence). Trimming removed 11 bases from V and 5 bases from J, with 13 bases in between. CDR3 length: 11 residues. CDR3 in amino acids: CAAGANHEQYF. The CDR3 coding sequence is TGTGCCGCGGGGGCCAACCACGAGCAGTACTTC.

This chain links TRBV6-5 with TRBJ1-2, with 10 bases lining up with TRBD1. Unmatched junction bases numbered 8, after V lost 7 bases and J lost 6 bases. Germline values: CDR1 MNHEY, CDR2 SVGAGI. This CDR3 contains 14 residues. Here the CDR3 reads CASKPRTGGHGYTF. In DNA, the CDR3 is TGTGCCAGCAAGCCCCGGACAGGGGGGCATGGCTACACCTTC.

The J gene is TRBJ1-1, the V gene TRBV5-8; D possibly corresponds to TRBD1 (5 bases). V was cut by 2 bases and J by 0 bases, with 8 bases left in between. The CDR3 totals 14 residues. The germline V gene encodes CDR1 SGHTS and CDR2 YDEGEE. CDR3 protein: CASSLWGLNTEAFF. In nucleotides, the CDR3 is TGTGCCAGCAGCTTATGGGGACTGAACACTGAAGCTTTCTTT.

Turning to this clone: The sample has other DNA sequences that encode this CDR3 too. The chain links TRBV5-4 to TRBJ1-1; TRBD1 might be the D (5 bases). The V end lost 0 bases, the J end lost 1 base, and 10 bases lay between the germline ends. The CDR3 spans 15 residues. Germline V gene data show CDR1 as SGHNT and CDR2 as YYREEE (reference sequence). CDR3 DNA: TGTGCCAGCAGCTTGGCCGGTGGGGGGAACACTGAAGCTTTCTTT. It is translated as CASSLAGGGNTEAFF.

The rearrangement links TRBV18 to TRBJ2-3, with TRBD1 as a possible D gene (5 bases). The V gene lost 3 bases and the J gene lost 1 base, with 17 bases spanning the gap. The CDR3 is made up of 17 amino acids. Per germline, CDR1 KGHSH and CDR2 LQKENI. The CDR3 spells CASSPQLVQDGTDTQYF. For the CDR3, the DNA is TGTGCCAGCTCACCTCAGCTAGTACAGGATGGCACAGATACGCAGTATTTT.

The V and J genes are TRBV29-1 and TRBJ2-7; D may correspond to TRBD1 or TRBD2 (5 bases each). CDR3 length: 13 residues. The germline CDR1 and CDR2 sequences are SQVTM and ANQGSEA. V gave up 6 bases and J gave up 4 bases, with 16 bases separating them. CDR3 in DNA: TGCAGCGTCTCCGGGACCGCCGTGTACGAGCAGTACTTC. It translates to CSVSGTAVYEQYF.

V gene TRBV4-3 combines with J gene TRBJ1-1, with D possibly being TRBD1 (5 bases). The CDR3 has 14 residues. Germline-derived CDR1 and CDR2 are LGHNA and YSLEER. V lost 0 bases to trimming and J lost 5 bases, with 10 bases between them. CDR3 amino acids: CASSQESGLTEAFF. The CDR3 DNA reads TGCGCCAGCAGCCAAGAATCAGGGTTAACTGAAGCTTTCTTT.